The clone carrying this T cell receptor (beta chain) has a handful of counts. The target antigen is unknown. The sample is drawn from a study of blood T cells in healthy people across ages. Healthy Caucasian individuals from Russia aged roughly 6 to 90 served as donors. PBMCs numbering at least 7 million were isolated per sample. A second about 6 to 12 cycle PCR used barcoded and J-beta primers. TCRdb analysed the 5' RACE reads with MiXCR anew, one entry per CDR3 protein. The repertoire holds about 1,800,000 distinct CDR3 sequences, with 25% to 30% as singletons. The CDR3 spans 15 residues. J gave up 6 bases and V 2 bases, and 5 bases lay outside the gene matches. CDR1 is SGHKS and CDR2 is YYEKEE in the germline V gene (reference sequence). Study findings and constraints: Both higher diversity and more naive CD4+ cells marked long-lived donors when set against aged donors.

V is TRBV5-5 and J is TRBJ2-1, with 10 nucleotides matching TRBD2. This clonotype was obtained from a woman under 40 in good health. The source material was blood. CDR3 sequence reads: CASSFGASGSNEQFF. The CDR3 nucleotides are TGTGCCAGCAGCTTTGGAGCTAGCGGGAGCAATGAGCAGTTCTTC.